This TCR beta chain derives from a study of neurological immune-mediated disorders. Notes on the study in general: Because no CDR3 amino acid sequences were shared across subjects by expanded clones, private repertoires were suggested in all groups.

About this clonotype: Antigen specificity is unknown. A junction boundary mismatches the germline segment, possibly from a read error.

Described time point: technical triplicate 2. Each sorted-subset library came from fewer than 1.3 million CD4+ or CD8+ T cells. From the 5' RACE reads, TCRdb called clonotypes with MiXCR, one entry per CDR3 protein. In the table there are under 35,000 distinct CDR3 sequences, about 14% of which are singletons. CDR3 length: 11 residues. Germline V CDR1 and CDR2: DFQATT, SNEGSKA (reference sequence). The V gene is TRBV20-1, the J gene TRBJ2-1, with 7 bases aligning to TRBD2. This TCR came from a female donor with HTLV-1-associated myelopathy (HAM/TSP). Material for sequencing was CD4+ T cells from blood. The CDR3 spells CSAAGIAGAIF. The DNA of the CDR3 is TGCAGTGCAGCGGGAATAGCAGGTGCGATCTTC.